Below are 31 T cell receptor beta chains sequenced from a single sample in a study of response to subunit inactivated influenza vaccine. One entry per CDR3 protein results from TCRdb running MiXCR on the RT-PCR reads. The table has approximately 170,000 distinct CDR3 sequences, 9.5% to 15% seen once. The sample also formed part of further work on T cells expressing NK-cell markers. As that study records: The authors generated TCR beta cDNA through 5'RACE template switching with UMIs.

Source: CD8+ T cells sorted from PBMCs, taken less than 13 days after vaccination. The receptors come from a man in his forties or fifties who received an inactivated influenza vaccine.

The J gene is TRBJ2-1, the V gene TRBV11-2, with D perhaps matching TRBD2 (6 bases). CDR3 length: 16 amino acids. Germline V gene data show CDR1 as SGHAT and CDR2 as FQNNGV. V was shortened by 5 bases and J by 4 bases, with 18 bases between the two germline ends. For the CDR3, the DNA is TGTGCCAGCAGCCCCGGGTACGCGGGATATTACAATGAGCAGTTCTTC. It encodes CASSPGYAGYYNEQFF.

In its sample, this clonotype was seen many times. The chain employs TRBV12-3 or TRBV12-4 and TRBJ1-5; TRBD1 is a possible D gene (5 bases). This CDR3 spans 16 amino acids. The V and J ends lost 5 bases and 5 bases respectively, with 19 bases between them. CDR3 in amino acids: CASSPDGGKGYQPQHF. CDR3 DNA sequence: TGTGCCAGCAGTCCGGACGGGGGGAAAGGATATCAGCCCCAGCATTTT.

This clonotype has more than one count but fewer than ten. J is TRBJ2-5 and V is TRBV6-5; the D is unclear. This CDR3 spans 15 amino acids. From germline, CDR1 is MNHEY and CDR2 SVGAGI. V was clipped by 2 bases and J by 4 bases, with 14 bases between them. Here the CDR3 DNA reads TGTGCCAGCAGTTACATGGGTACGGCGCGAGAGACCCAGTACTTC. As protein: CASSYMGTARETQYF.

The J gene is TRBJ2-5, the V gene TRBV19; TRBD2 agrees at 7 bases. CDR1 LNHDA and CDR2 SQIVND come from the germline V gene (reference sequence). This CDR3 has 15 residues. Losses at the gene ends were 3 bases for V and 4 bases for J; bases not matched to a gene: 8. Here the CDR3 reads CASSIGLVDRETQYF. The CDR3 DNA reads as TGTGCCAGTAGTATCGGACTAGTGGATAGAGAGACCCAGTACTTC.

V gene TRBV6-5 combines with J gene TRBJ1-1; D is undetermined. Trimming removed 8 bases at V and 4 bases at J, with 8 bases between. From germline, CDR1 is MNHEY and CDR2 SVGAGI. The CDR3 length is 11 residues. CDR3 sequence reads: CASWGGTEAFF. The CDR3 DNA is TGTGCCAGCTGGGGAGGCACTGAAGCTTTCTTT.

J is TRBJ2-7 and V is TRBV23-1; TRBD2 aligns across 7 bases. TRBV23-1 is an ORF, and what it does is uncertain. This CDR3 has 16 residues. The V and J ends lost 3 bases and 8 bases, in that order; junction bases with no gene match: 16. The CDR3 sequence: CASSHPGRESLLKQYF. The CDR3 nucleotides are TGCGCCAGCAGTCATCCTGGGCGGGAGAGCCTCCTCAAGCAGTACTTC.

The rearrangement uses TRBV12-3 or TRBV12-4 and TRBJ1-1, with no clear D. This CDR3 has 15 residues. The V end was cut by 4 bases, the J end by 5 bases, with 17 bases between. Here the CDR3 reads CASSSLWREGTEAFF. In DNA form, the CDR3 reads TGTGCCAGCAGTTCCCTTTGGAGGGAAGGGACTGAAGCTTTCTTT.

This clonotype has more than one count but fewer than ten. The V and J genes are TRBV19 and TRBJ2-1, with D perhaps matching TRBD2 (7 bases). V shed 3 bases and J shed 6 bases, with 18 bases lying between them. CDR3 size: 16 residues. Germline V lookup: CDR1 LNHDA, CDR2 SQIVND (reference sequence). CDR3 DNA sequence: TGTGCCAGTAGTATTTGGGGGGGGGCCATAAGCAATGAGCAGTTCTTC. Its protein product is CASSIWGGAISNEQFF.

This clonotype was detected only a few times. The chain links TRBV4-2 to TRBJ2-3; the D is unclear. This CDR3 comprises 14 residues. Deletions cut 2 bases from V and 3 bases from J, with 9 bases between. CDR1 and CDR2 (germline): LGHNA, YNFKEQ. In DNA form, the CDR3 reads TGTGCCAGCAGCCAACCTCCCCCGACAGATACGCAGTATTTT. Protein: CASSQPPPTDTQYF.

Only a few counts were recorded for this clonotype. V and J are TRBV5-6 and TRBJ2-7; D call uncertain. The CDR3 runs to 18 residues. Germline V lookup: CDR1 SGHDT, CDR2 YYEEEE. V lost 3 bases and J lost 1, with 23 bases in between. This CDR3 is CASSSETSPGSRSYEQYF. DNA of the CDR3: TGTGCCAGCAGCTCCGAAACATCCCCGGGCTCTAGATCCTACGAGCAGTACTTC.

J is TRBJ2-1 and V is TRBV11-2, with 12 bases matching TRBD2. Per the germline V gene, CDR1 is SGHAT and CDR2 is FQNNGV. V trimming: 2 bases; J trimming: 7 bases; junction bases outside the gene matches: 15. The CDR3 covers 19 residues. CDR3 sequence (DNA): TGTGCCAGCAGCTTACGGCCTAGCGGGAGGGCCGCGGGATGGAATGAGCAGTTCTTC. Translated: CASSLRPSGRAAGWNEQFF.

This sequence joins TRBV4-3 and TRBJ2-1; 10 positions match TRBD2. This CDR3 comprises 14 residues. The V gene's germline CDR1 is LGHNA and CDR2 YSLEER. J gave up 8 bases and V 5 bases, and 6 bases lay outside the gene matches. The CDR3 reads CASSAASGGYEQFF. For the CDR3, the DNA is TGCGCCAGCAGCGCCGCTAGCGGGGGCTATGAGCAGTTCTTC.

This clonotype was picked up many times. This chain uses TRBV6-2 or TRBV6-3 with TRBJ2-5, with D perhaps being TRBD1 or TRBD2 (5 bases each). In germline, CDR1 is MNHEY, CDR2 SVGEGT. V lost 8 bases and J 2 bases, leaving 12 bases between the germline ends. CDR3 length: 13 amino acids. The CDR3 nucleotides are TGTGCCAGCTCCGGGACGGAGCAAGAGACCCAGTACTTC. Its protein is CASSGTEQETQYF.

The V call is TRBV7-9, the J call TRBJ2-7; TRBD2 matches 8 bases. With 4 bases clipped from V and 3 bases from J, the junction kept 5 bases outside the gene matches. The CDR3 is 14 residues long. The germline CDR1 and CDR2 sequences are SEHNR and FQNEAQ (reference sequence). CDR3 in amino acids: CASSSYSGNYEQYF. CDR3 DNA sequence: TGTGCCAGCAGCTCTTATAGCGGGAACTACGAGCAGTACTTC.

The chain recombines TRBV5-1 with TRBJ2-1; the D gene is possibly TRBD1 (7 bases). CDR3 length: 17 amino acids. Per germline, CDR1 SGHRS and CDR2 YFSETQ. The ends were cut back, 5 bases at V and 7 bases at J, with 25 bases in the middle. The CDR3 reads CASRPGGQPPALNEQFF. DNA of the CDR3: TGCGCCAGCAGACCCGGGGGACAGCCCCCTGCTTTGAATGAGCAGTTCTTC.

This clonotype came up many times. The chain joins TRBV29-1 to TRBJ2-7; 8 nucleotides align to TRBD1. The trim removed 6 bases at V and 3 bases at J, leaving 10 bases unmatched. Germline V gene lookup returns CDR1 SQVTM and CDR2 ANQGSEA. The CDR3 runs to 14 residues. The CDR3 DNA is TGCAGCGTGGAACTCAGGGGGCTGCACTACGAGCAGTACTTC. This encodes CSVELRGLHYEQYF.

The rearrangement links TRBV27 to TRBJ2-3; the match to TRBD2 covers 8 bases. The CDR3 extends over 16 amino acids. CDR1 is MNHEY, CDR2 SMNVEV, per germline (reference sequence). V trimming: 4 bases; J trimming: 0 bases; junction bases outside the gene matches: 6. CDR3 residues: CASSSLLAESTDTQYF. In nucleotides, the CDR3 is TGTGCCAGCAGTTCTTTACTAGCGGAAAGCACAGATACGCAGTATTTT.

This clonotype was detected a few times. The chain carries TRBV12-3 or TRBV12-4 and TRBJ1-6; D gene ambiguous. The V gene lost 6 bases and the J gene lost 6 bases, with 6 bases spanning the gap. The CDR3 totals 12 residues. The CDR3 DNA follows: TGTGCCAGCAGGGCCCCTAATTCACCCCTCCACTTT. This sequence encodes CASRAPNSPLHF.

This clonotype was recorded at least ten times. This chain connects TRBV5-1 to TRBJ1-2; D call uncertain. V lost 0 bases and J 4 bases, leaving 1 base between the germline ends. Germline V gene data show CDR1 as SGHRS and CDR2 as YFSETQ. This CDR3 has 11 residues. CDR3 protein: CASSLGYGYTF. The CDR3 nucleotides are TGCGCCAGCAGCTTGGGCTATGGCTACACCTTC.

V is TRBV6-2 or TRBV6-3 and J is TRBJ2-2; TRBD2 matches at 13 bases. From germline, CDR1 is MNHEY and CDR2 SVGEGT. This CDR3 comprises 16 residues. Unmatched junction bases numbered 8, after V lost 6 bases and J lost 7 bases. The CDR3 here is CASSRTSGRWNGELFF. The CDR3 DNA sequence: TGTGCCAGCAGCCGGACTAGCGGGAGATGGAACGGGGAGCTGTTTTTT.

V usage is TRBV6-5 and J usage is TRBJ2-2, with 11 bases lining up with TRBD2. CDR3 length: 16 amino acids. V lost 3 bases to trimming and J lost 5 bases; unmatched junction nucleotides: 5. Germline V gene data show CDR1 as MNHEY and CDR2 as SVGAGI. The CDR3 is CASSYNSGGATGELFF. The CDR3 DNA reads as TGTGCCAGCAGTTATAATAGCGGGGGGGCGACCGGGGAGCTGTTTTTT.

The CDR3: CASKGGGANVLTF. The CDR3 DNA sequence: TGCGCCAGCAAAGGTGGTGGGGCCAACGTCCTGACTTTC. The chain links TRBV4-3 to TRBJ2-6; D unclear. Germline loops: CDR1 LGHNA, CDR2 YSLEER. V lost 7 bases to trimming and J lost 3 bases, with 7 bases between them. This CDR3 has 13 residues.

This clonotype has a count of ten or more. The chain couples TRBV15 to TRBJ2-7; D unresolved. CDR1 LNHNV and CDR2 YYDKDF come from the germline V gene (reference sequence). The CDR3 length is 14 residues. Trimming cost V 4 bases and J 1 base, with 11 bases left between them. This CDR3 reads CATSMSGSSYEQYF. CDR3 bases: TGTGCCACCAGCATGTCAGGTTCGTCCTACGAGCAGTACTTC.

This clonotype was picked up many times. This chain joins TRBV20-1 and TRBJ2-1; either TRBD1 or TRBD2 may fit D (7 bases each). Germline lookup yields CDR1 DFQATT and CDR2 SNEGSKA (reference sequence). The CDR3 extends over 18 amino acids. Trimming removed 6 bases from V and 6 bases from J, with 30 bases in between. This chain's CDR3 is CSAFNRDYRGRGLNEQFF. In DNA, the CDR3 is TGCAGTGCCTTTAACCGGGACTACCGGGGGAGGGGGCTCAATGAGCAGTTCTTC.

This clonotype appeared a few times. V gene TRBV5-1 combines with J gene TRBJ2-7; the D gene could be TRBD1 or TRBD2 (6 bases each). The V and J ends lost 0 bases and 5 bases respectively, with 12 bases between them. Germline lookup yields CDR1 SGHRS and CDR2 YFSETQ. The CDR3 consists of 14 residues. The CDR3 protein is CASSLVLGGHEQYF. The CDR3 coding sequence is TGCGCCAGCAGCTTGGTACTGGGGGGCCACGAGCAGTACTTC.

The CDR3 nucleotides read TGTGCCAGCAGCTTAGAGCGGCATTTCTCCTACAATGAGCAGTTCTTC. Translating it yields CASSLERHFSYNEQFF. This chain joins TRBV7-6 and TRBJ2-1, with TRBD2 as a possible D gene (5 bases). The CDR3 has 16 amino acids. V lost 1 base, J lost 0 bases, and 10 bases lay in between. The germline CDR1 and CDR2 sequences are SGHVS and FNYEAQ.

This clonotype turned up a few times. The chain employs TRBV4-3 and TRBJ2-5; tentatively, D is TRBD1 (5 bases). The length of the CDR3 is 16 residues. Germline-derived CDR1 and CDR2 are LGHNA and YSLEER. Deletions cut 0 bases from V and 4 bases from J, with 15 bases between. The CDR3 DNA follows: TGCGCCAGCAGCCAAGATTGGGGCAGGGAAGGAGAGACCCAGTACTTC. Translated: CASSQDWGREGETQYF.

The V call is TRBV5-6, the J call TRBJ1-6, with unresolved D. This CDR3 has 14 amino acids. V was pared by 3 bases and J by 11 bases, with 15 bases between. The germline V gene encodes CDR1 SGHDT and CDR2 YYEEEE. Here the CDR3 reads CASSSLGSYPPLHF. CDR3 bases: TGTGCCAGCAGCTCACTCGGATCCTACCCACCCCTCCACTTT.

This clonotype has a handful of counts. The genes are TRBV20-1 and TRBJ1-6, with 9 positions matching TRBD1. Germline loops: CDR1 DFQATT, CDR2 SNEGSKA (reference sequence). The CDR3 is 16 amino acids. Unmatched junction bases numbered 9, after V lost 3 bases and J lost 6 bases. The chain's CDR3 is CSASNVGTGPNSPLHF. The CDR3 coding sequence is TGCAGTGCTAGTAATGTGGGGACAGGGCCTAATTCACCCCTCCACTTT.

This chain connects TRBV23-1 to TRBJ2-1; D gene uncertain. TRBV23-1 is filed as an ORF, its function uncertain. The CDR3 sequence is 12 residues long. V was clipped by 1 base and J by 10 bases, with 8 bases between them. CDR3 in DNA: TGCGCCAGCAGTCAATTGATTAGGGAGCAGTTCTTC. Translation gives CASSQLIREQFF.

This clonotype was seen more than once but under ten times. J is TRBJ2-5 and V is TRBV9; D is perhaps TRBD2 (6 bases). The CDR3 length is 15 residues. Trimming pared 0 bases from V and 5 bases from J, leaving 14 bases between. Germline V gene sequence: CDR1 SGDLS, CDR2 YYNGEE. This chain's CDR3 is CASSVGLASRETQYF. The CDR3 coding sequence is TGTGCCAGCAGCGTAGGGCTAGCGTCGCGGGAGACCCAGTACTTC.